Listed here are 14 T cell receptor beta chains from one sample, sequenced in a study of T cells in Graves' hyperthyroidism and ophthalmopathy. TCR beta CDR3 region amplification was performed from RNA transcripts. The HTBI set primed first-round TCR CDR3 RT-PCR. TCRdb reprocessed the multiplex PCR reads with MiXCR, giving one entry per CDR3 protein. The sample lists hundreds of thousands of distinct CDR3 sequences; about 13% were seen once. Sequencing was done on a sample of blood. Receptors originate from a woman between 18 and 30 years old with Graves' hyperthyroidism.

The rearrangement uses TRBV2 and TRBJ2-5; 9 bases agree with TRBD1. CDR3 length: 11 amino acids. CDR1 is SNHLY, CDR2 FYNNEI, per germline. V was pared by 8 bases and J by 5 bases, with 0 bases of the junction left unmatched. The CDR3 sequence is CASGQGETQYF. CDR3 coding DNA: TGTGCCAGCGGACAGGGGGAGACCCAGTACTTC.

The chain recombines TRBV27 with TRBJ2-7, with D perhaps TRBD1 (6 bases). The CDR3 has 13 residues. Germline V lookup: CDR1 MNHEY, CDR2 SMNVEV (reference sequence). The V end lost 5 bases, the J end lost 6 bases, and 14 bases lay between the germline ends. The CDR3 coding sequence is TGTGCCAGCAGTCGACCGCAGGGGACCGAGCAGTACTTC. Translation: CASSRPQGTEQYF.

There are many counts of this clonotype. This sequence joins TRBV7-2 and TRBJ2-7; the match to TRBD1 covers 7 bases. The CDR3 runs 13 residues. Trimming at V came to 4 bases and at J to 6 bases, leaving 6 bases not matched to a gene. Germline V gene lookup returns CDR1 SGHTA and CDR2 FQGNSA. The CDR3 coding sequence is TGTGCCAGCAGCTCACTACAGGGGACCGAGCAGTACTTC. Its protein product is CASSSLQGTEQYF. Full variable domain (missing parts from reference TRBV7-2 and TRBJ2-7): GAGVSQSPSNKVTEKGKDVELRCDPISGHTALYWYRQSLGQGLEFLIYFQGNSAPDKSGLPSDRFSAERTGGSVSTLTIQRTQQEDSAVYLCASSSLQGTEQYFGPGTRLTVT.

This clonotype was seen a handful of times. This chain joins TRBV20-1 and TRBJ1-2, with D unclear. The germline V gene encodes CDR1 DFQATT and CDR2 SNEGSKA (reference sequence). V dropped 8 bases and J dropped 8 bases, with 18 bases sitting between them. This CDR3 contains 12 residues. In DNA, the CDR3 is TGCAGTAGTCCGTTCCCTCCGAGAGGCTACACCTTC. It is translated as CSSPFPPRGYTF.

With respect to this clonotype: Given a much more abundant clone one base away, this may be a read error. The gene calls are TRBV11-3 and TRBJ2-3; D possibly corresponds to TRBD2 (6 bases). V gave up 4 bases and J gave up 5 bases, with 13 bases separating them. CDR1 is SGHNT, CDR2 YENEEA, per germline. The CDR3 is 14 residues long. CDR3 sequence (DNA): TGTGCCAGCAGCTACCGGGGGAGTATAGATACGCAGTATTTT. As protein: CASSYRGSIDTQYF.

This clonotype was recorded many times. The chain links TRBV2 to TRBJ1-1; 8 bases map to TRBD1. The CDR3 length is 14 residues. Germline CDR1 SNHLY, CDR2 FYNNEI. V was pared by 7 bases and J by 9 bases, with 13 bases of the junction left unmatched. The CDR3 region has the DNA TGTGCCAGCAATATCGACAGGGGACGGGGACAAGCTTTCTTT. Protein sequence: CASNIDRGRGQAFF.

This clonotype was recorded many times. The rearrangement joins TRBV2 to TRBJ2-5; 7 bases are a match to TRBD2. The CDR3 length is 16 residues. The V segment lost 10 bases and the J segment 1 base; nucleotides outside the gene matches: 15. Germline V gene lookup returns CDR1 SNHLY and CDR2 FYNNEI. In DNA form, the CDR3 reads TGTGCCATCACCGTAGGAAGGGGACTAACCCAAGAGACCCAGTACTTC. Translating gives CAITVGRGLTQETQYF.

This clonotype was seen only a few times. The chain has TRBV7-9 and TRBJ1-6, with TRBD1 as a possible D gene (6 bases). This CDR3 is built from 14 residues. Germline CDR1 reads SEHNR; CDR2 reads FQNEAQ (reference sequence). V gave up 5 bases and J gave up 8 bases, with 13 bases separating them. Here the CDR3 DNA reads TGTGCCAGCAGCCCTCGGGACACTTATTCACCCCTCCACTTT. This gives the protein CASSPRDTYSPLHF.

This clonotype was seen at least ten times. This chain connects TRBV28 to TRBJ2-4; D is perhaps TRBD2 (5 bases). The CDR3 sequence is 15 residues long. V lost 4 bases and J 2 bases, leaving 12 bases between the germline ends. Looked up from germline, CDR1 is MDHEN and CDR2 is SYDVKM. CDR3 nucleotides: TGTGCCAGCAGTTATCGAACCGGGACCAAAAACATTCAGTACTTC. Protein product: CASSYRTGTKNIQYF.

The chain employs TRBV6-5 and TRBJ2-7, with D possibly being TRBD1 or TRBD2 (5 bases each). The CDR3 extends over 13 amino acids. The germline V gene encodes CDR1 MNHEY and CDR2 SVGAGI. The V end was cut by 1 base, the J end by 9 bases, with 13 bases between. CDR3 residues: CASSYFWGAGQYF. The CDR3 DNA reads TGTGCCAGCAGTTACTTCTGGGGCGCGGGGCAGTACTTC.

This clonotype was found many times. This chain uses TRBV4-1 with TRBJ2-7, with 8 bases lining up with TRBD1. Germline lookup yields CDR1 MGHRA and CDR2 YSYEKL. This CDR3 has 15 amino acids. Trimming took 0 bases from V and 6 from J; bases not matched to a gene: 7. The CDR3 loop reads CASSQEGVTGGEQYF. CDR3 coding DNA: TGCGCCAGCAGCCAAGAGGGAGTTACAGGGGGCGAGCAGTACTTC.

This clonotype has ten or more counts. V usage is TRBV28 and J usage is TRBJ2-6; 13 bases line up with TRBD2. The CDR3 is 21 residues long. The germline V gene has CDR1 MDHEN and CDR2 SYDVKM. With 7 bases clipped from V and 4 bases from J, the junction kept 19 bases outside the gene matches. CDR3 sequence: CASNSAGLAGARTGGANVLTF. The CDR3 DNA sequence: TGTGCCAGCAACTCAGCTGGACTAGCGGGAGCCCGAACGGGCGGGGCCAACGTCCTGACTTTC.

There are many counts of this clonotype. The chain employs TRBV10-1 and TRBJ1-1; 9 nucleotides match TRBD1. The length of the CDR3 is 13 residues. Germline CDR1 reads WNHNN; CDR2 reads SYGVQD (reference sequence). Trimming at V came to 6 bases and at J to 2 bases, leaving 1 base not matched to a gene. CDR3 sequence (DNA): TGCGCCAGCAGCACAGGGGGCAACACTGAAGCTTTCTTT. Its translation: CASSTGGNTEAFF.

V gene TRBV3-1 combines with J gene TRBJ2-7; weak D call: TRBD2 (6 bases). Trimming cost V 1 base and J 0 bases, with 7 bases left between them. There are 14 residues in the CDR3. The V gene's germline CDR1 is LGHDT and CDR2 YNNKEL (reference sequence). The CDR3 region is CASSQVEGSYEQYF. CDR3 in DNA: TGTGCCAGCAGCCAAGTGGAGGGCTCCTACGAGCAGTACTTC.